The T cell receptor beta chain described here comes from a study of blood T cell repertoires in COVID-19. Study-wide background: Acute and convalescent COVID-19 specimens originated in the United States, Italy and Spain. T cells, B-cell-depleted T cells, or PBMCs supplied cDNA or gDNA.

With V trimmed by 5 bases and J by 3 bases, 12 bases remained unmatched. The CDR3 is 16 amino acids. The germline V gene has CDR1 SGHTA and CDR2 FQGNSA. Followed over time, Seattle patients had been enrolled while infection was active. In the original processing: Amplification with reference gene primers provided the estimates of nucleated cell counts. Repertoires were generated with immunoSEQ multiplex PCR, while TCRdb's copy carries only in-frame clones and drops some. V and J calls and clone size follow that table, whereas D and trimming were derived from the DNA. The sample includes approximately 250,000 clones, around 85% of them seen just once.

The sequencing sample was made of peripheral blood. This clonotype was obtained from a man aged 45-65 years with COVID-19, enrolled during active disease. The genes are TRBV7-2 and TRBJ1-2, with 7 bases that match TRBD1. DNA for the CDR3: TGTGCCAGCAGCGCGCGACCCGGGACAGCATACTATGGCTACACCTTC. It codes for CASSARPGTAYYGYTF.